This T cell receptor beta chain came from a study of patients and donors after allogeneic stem cell transplantation. TCRdb re-called the RT-PCR reads with MiXCR, one entry per CDR3 protein. The top ten clones hold about 70% of a sample with 3,900 or so distinct CDR3 sequences, about 15% of them seen once. The CDR3 spans 14 residues. Trimming removed 3 bases from V and 0 bases from J, with 6 bases in between. The source material was blood, either unsorted or a sorted T cell fraction (not recorded which). The rearrangement uses TRBV12-3 or TRBV12-4 and TRBJ1-3; no reliable D call. This TCR was sampled from a human donor who was either an allogeneic HSCT recipient or a stem cell or donor lymphocyte infusion donor (not recorded which). It is not recorded whose cells these are; they may come from a transplant donor. This chain's CDR3 is CASSFSSSGNTIYF. The CDR3, as DNA: TGTGCCAGCAGTTTTTCGAGCTCTGGAAACACCATATATTTT.